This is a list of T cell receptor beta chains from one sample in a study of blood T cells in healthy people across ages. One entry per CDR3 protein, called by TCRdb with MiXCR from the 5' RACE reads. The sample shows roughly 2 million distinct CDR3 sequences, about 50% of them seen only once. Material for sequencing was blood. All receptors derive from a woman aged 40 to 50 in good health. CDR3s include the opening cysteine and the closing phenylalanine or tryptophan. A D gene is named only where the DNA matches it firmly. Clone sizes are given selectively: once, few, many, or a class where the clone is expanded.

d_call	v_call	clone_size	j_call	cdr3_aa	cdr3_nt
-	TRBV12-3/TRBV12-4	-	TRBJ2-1	CASSTSGRGGPTHEQFF	TGTGCCAGCAGCACGTCAGGTCGCGGGGGCCCGACCCATGAGCAGTTCTTC
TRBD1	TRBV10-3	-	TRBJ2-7	CAISYLNFGQGVSEQYF	TGTGCCATCAGTTACCTTAATTTTGGACAGGGTGTTTCCGAGCAGTACTTC
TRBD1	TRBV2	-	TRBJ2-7	CASSERTGFLPYEQYF	TGTGCCAGCAGTGAACGGACAGGGTTTCTCCCCTACGAGCAGTACTTC
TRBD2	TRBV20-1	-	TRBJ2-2	CSARSGGNTGELFF	TGCAGTGCTAGGTCGGGGGGTAACACCGGGGAGCTGTTTTTT
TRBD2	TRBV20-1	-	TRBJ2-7	CSAREGTSLDEQYF	TGCAGTGCTAGGGAGGGGACTAGTCTTGACGAGCAGTACTTC
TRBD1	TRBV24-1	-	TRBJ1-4	CATSDTGTGKEKLFF	TGTGCCACCAGTGATACCGGGACAGGGAAAGAAAAACTGTTTTTT
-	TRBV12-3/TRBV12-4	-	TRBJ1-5	CASSPDTRNQPQHF	TGTGCCAGCAGTCCGGACACTCGCAATCAGCCCCAGCATTTT
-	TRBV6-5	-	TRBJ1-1	CASSAGVLNTEAFF	TGTGCCAGCAGTGCGGGTGTTCTGAACACTGAAGCTTTCTTT
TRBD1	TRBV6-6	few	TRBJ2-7	CASSDARDRGSYEQYF	TGTGCCAGCAGCGACGCCCGGGACAGGGGCTCCTACGAGCAGTACTTC
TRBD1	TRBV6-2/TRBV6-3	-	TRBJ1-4	CASSYLVAGQQNEKLFF	TGTGCCAGCAGTTACTTGGTCGCGGGACAGCAGAATGAAAAACTGTTTTTT
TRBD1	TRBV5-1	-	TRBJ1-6	CASSLEGQNNSPLHF	TGCGCCAGCAGCTTGGAGGGACAGAATAATTCACCCCTCCACTTT
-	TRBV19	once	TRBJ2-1	CASSIFSTEQFF	TGTGCCAGTAGTATCTTTAGCACTGAGCAGTTCTTC
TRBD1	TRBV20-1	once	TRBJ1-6	CSARAGTGWNSPLHF	TGCAGTGCTAGAGCAGGGACAGGGTGGAATTCACCCCTCCACTTT
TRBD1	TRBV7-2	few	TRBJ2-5	CASSPDRARGGETQYF	TGTGCCAGCAGTCCGGACAGGGCCCGAGGGGGAGAGACCCAGTACTTC
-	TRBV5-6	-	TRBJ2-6	CASSPPFPSGANVLTF	TGTGCCAGCAGCCCGCCTTTCCCGTCTGGGGCCAACGTCCTGACTTTC
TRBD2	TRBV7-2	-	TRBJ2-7	CASSTRWSSGGSSSYNEQYF	TGTGCCAGCAGCACCCGGTGGTCTAGCGGGGGGTCAAGCTCCTACAATGAGCAGTACTTC
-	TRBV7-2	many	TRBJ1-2	CASSPGGGGYTF	TGTGCCAGCAGCCCTGGGGGGGGCGGCTACACCTTC
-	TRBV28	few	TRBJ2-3	CASSSLSRVLADTQYF	TGTGCCAGCAGTTCTTTGTCCCGGGTTTTGGCAGATACGCAGTATTTT
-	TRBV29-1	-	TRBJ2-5	CSVDWTPGGRGETQYF	TGCAGCGTCGACTGGACCCCCGGGGGTAGGGGAGAGACCCAGTACTTC
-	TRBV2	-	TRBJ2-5	CASAFMQVRETQYF	TGTGCCAGCGCTTTTATGCAGGTCAGAGAGACCCAGTACTTC
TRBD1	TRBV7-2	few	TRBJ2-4	CASSHGQAAKNIQYF	TGTGCCAGCAGCCACGGACAGGCAGCCAAAAACATTCAGTACTTC
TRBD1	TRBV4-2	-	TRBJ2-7	CASSQARGQGYEQYF	TGTGCCAGCAGCCAGGCCCGGGGACAGGGTTACGAGCAGTACTTC
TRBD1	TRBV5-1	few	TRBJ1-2	CASSVLGQTTVYGYTF	TGCGCCAGCAGCGTTCTGGGACAGACCACCGTCTATGGCTACACCTTC
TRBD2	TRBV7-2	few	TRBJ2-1	CASSFNSGGGNEQFF	TGTGCCAGCAGCTTTAATAGCGGGGGGGGTAATGAGCAGTTCTTC
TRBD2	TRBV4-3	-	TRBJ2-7	CASSPSSGVTYEQYF	TGCGCCAGCAGCCCAAGTAGCGGGGTAACCTACGAGCAGTACTTC
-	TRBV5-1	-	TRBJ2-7	CASREGLVASYEQYF	TGCGCCAGCAGAGAGGGGCTAGTCGCCAGCTACGAGCAGTACTTC
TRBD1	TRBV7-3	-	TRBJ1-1	CASSSGTGGGVTEAFF	TGTGCCAGCAGCTCCGGGACAGGGGGCGGTGTCACTGAAGCTTTCTTT
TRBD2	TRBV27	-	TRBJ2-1	CASSLLRGAFSEQFF	TGTGCCAGCAGTTTATTGCGGGGGGCCTTCTCTGAGCAGTTCTTC
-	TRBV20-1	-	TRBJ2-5	CSASASKETQYF	TGCAGTGCTAGTGCCTCAAAAGAGACCCAGTACTTC
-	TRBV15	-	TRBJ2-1	CATSLGLREQFF	TGTGCCACCAGCTTGGGACTGAGAGAGCAGTTCTTC
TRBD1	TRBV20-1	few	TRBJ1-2	CSARDPTGFGGNYGYTF	TGCAGTGCTAGAGATCCGACAGGGTTCGGCGGGAACTATGGCTACACCTTC
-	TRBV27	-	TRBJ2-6	CASSLWGGASGANVLTF	TGTGCCAGCAGTTTATGGGGGGGCGCCTCTGGGGCCAACGTCCTGACTTTC
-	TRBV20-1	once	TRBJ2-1	CSARDVRGGLSSYNEQFF	TGCAGTGCTAGAGATGTGAGGGGCGGACTGAGCTCCTACAATGAGCAGTTCTTC
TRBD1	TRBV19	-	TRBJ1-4	CASSTRQGTTNEKLFF	TGTGCCAGTAGTACCCGACAGGGGACAACTAATGAAAAACTGTTTTTT
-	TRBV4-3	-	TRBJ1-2	CASSHGIRTNYGYTF	TGCGCCAGCAGCCATGGAATACGGACCAACTATGGCTACACCTTC
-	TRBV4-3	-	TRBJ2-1	CASSPGRGSRDEQFF	TGCGCCAGCAGCCCCGGCCGGGGTAGTCGGGATGAGCAGTTCTTC
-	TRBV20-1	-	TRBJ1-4	CSAPGRGNEKLFF	TGCAGTGCCCCGGGACGGGGGAATGAAAAACTGTTTTTT
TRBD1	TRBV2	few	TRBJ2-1	CASRIGTAGNEQFF	TGTGCCAGCAGAATCGGGACAGCCGGGAATGAGCAGTTCTTC
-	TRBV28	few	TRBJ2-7	CASGGQRLYEQYF	TGTGCCAGCGGGGGACAACGACTCTACGAGCAGTACTTC
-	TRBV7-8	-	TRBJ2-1	CASSLRDTSPQDYNEQFF	TGTGCCAGCAGCCTGCGAGATACTAGTCCCCAAGACTACAATGAGCAGTTCTTC
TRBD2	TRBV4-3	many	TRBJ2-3	CASSLRLAGDTDTQYF	TGCGCCAGCAGCCTCCGACTAGCGGGGGACACAGATACGCAGTATTTT
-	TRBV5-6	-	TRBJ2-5	CASSLWVAGETQYF	TGTGCCAGCAGCTTATGGGTTGCCGGAGAGACCCAGTACTTC
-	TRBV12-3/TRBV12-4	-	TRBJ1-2	CASSPSSGGAIRGYTF	TGTGCCAGCAGTCCCTCTTCGGGGGGGGCGATTCGCGGTTACACCTTC
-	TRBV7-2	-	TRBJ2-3	CASSDHRGADTQCF	TGTGCCAGCAGCGATCACCGGGGGGCAGATACGCAGTGTTTT
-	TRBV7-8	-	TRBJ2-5	CASSFSGWYGNEQYF	TGTGCCAGCAGCTTTTCGGGGTGGTACGGGAATGAGCAGTACTTC
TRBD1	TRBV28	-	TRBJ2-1	CASSRDRGSSYNEQFF	TGTGCCAGCAGTCGGGACAGGGGGAGCTCCTACAATGAGCAGTTCTTC
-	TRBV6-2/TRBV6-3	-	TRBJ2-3	CASSYMGRGTDTQYF	TGTGCCAGCAGTTACATGGGTAGGGGAACAGATACGCAGTATTTT
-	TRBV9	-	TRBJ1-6	CASSPKGGLNSPLHF	TGTGCCAGCAGCCCCAAGGGCGGACTCAATTCACCCCTCCACTTT
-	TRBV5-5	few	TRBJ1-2	CASSLARGGYGDGYTF	TGTGCCAGCAGCTTGGCTCGCGGGGGCTACGGGGATGGCTACACCTTC
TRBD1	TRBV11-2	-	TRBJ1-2	CASSRKTGGNYGYTF	TGTGCCAGCAGCCGGAAAACAGGGGGAAACTATGGCTACACCTTC
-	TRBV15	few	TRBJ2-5	CATSREVQETQYF	TGTGCCACCAGCAGAGAAGTCCAAGAGACCCAGTACTTC
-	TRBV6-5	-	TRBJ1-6	CASTRRAGYNSPLHF	TGTGCCAGCACCCGAAGGGCAGGGTATAATTCACCCCTCCACTTT
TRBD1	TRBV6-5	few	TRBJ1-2	CASRGQTTTSYGYTF	TGTGCCAGCCGGGGACAGACCACAACCTCCTATGGCTACACCTTC
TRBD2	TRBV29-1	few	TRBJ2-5	CSVEGLPSSGNQETQYF	TGCAGCGTTGAAGGCCTACCCTCTAGCGGCAACCAAGAGACCCAGTACTTC
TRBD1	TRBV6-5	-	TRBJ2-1	CASRTERDRSNEQFF	TGTGCCAGCAGAACCGAACGGGACAGGTCCAATGAGCAGTTCTTC